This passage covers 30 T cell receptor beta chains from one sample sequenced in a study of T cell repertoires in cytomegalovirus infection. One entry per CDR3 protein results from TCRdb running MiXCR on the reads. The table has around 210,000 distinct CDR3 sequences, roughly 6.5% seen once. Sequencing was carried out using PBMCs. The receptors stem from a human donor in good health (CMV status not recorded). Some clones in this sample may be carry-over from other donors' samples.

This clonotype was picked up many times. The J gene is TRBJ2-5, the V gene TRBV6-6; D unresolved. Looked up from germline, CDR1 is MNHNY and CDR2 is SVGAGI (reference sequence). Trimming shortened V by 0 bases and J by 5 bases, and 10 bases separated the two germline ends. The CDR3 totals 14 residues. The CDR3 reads CASSYSTRIETQYF. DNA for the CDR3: TGTGCCAGCAGTTACTCCACACGGATTGAGACCCAGTACTTC.

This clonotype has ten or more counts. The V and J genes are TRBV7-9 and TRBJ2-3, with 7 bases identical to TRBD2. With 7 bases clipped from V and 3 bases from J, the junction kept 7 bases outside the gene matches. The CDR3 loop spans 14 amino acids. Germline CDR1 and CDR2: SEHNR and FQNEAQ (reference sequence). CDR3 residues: CASTLGGGTDTQYF. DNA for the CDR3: TGTGCCAGCACCCTCGGCGGGGGAACAGATACGCAGTATTTT.

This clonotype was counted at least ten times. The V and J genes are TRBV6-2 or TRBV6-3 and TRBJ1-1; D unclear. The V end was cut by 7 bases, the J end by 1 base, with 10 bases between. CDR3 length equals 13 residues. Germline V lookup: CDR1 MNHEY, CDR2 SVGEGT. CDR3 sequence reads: CASIDTGNTEAFF. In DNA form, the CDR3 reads TGTGCCAGCATCGACACCGGGAACACTGAAGCTTTCTTT.

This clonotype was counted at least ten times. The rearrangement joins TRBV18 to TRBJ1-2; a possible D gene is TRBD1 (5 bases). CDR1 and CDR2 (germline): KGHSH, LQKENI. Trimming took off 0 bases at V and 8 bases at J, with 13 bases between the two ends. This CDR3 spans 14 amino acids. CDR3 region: CASSPPATVRGYTF. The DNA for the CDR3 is TGTGCCAGCTCACCACCAGCGACAGTGAGAGGCTACACCTTC.

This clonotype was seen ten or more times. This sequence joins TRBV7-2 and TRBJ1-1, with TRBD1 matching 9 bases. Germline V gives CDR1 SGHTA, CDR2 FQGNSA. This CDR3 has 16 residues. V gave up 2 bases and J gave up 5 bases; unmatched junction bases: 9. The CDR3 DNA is TGTGCCAGCAGCTTAACGGAGGGACAGGGAAAGACTGAAGCTTTCTTT. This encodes CASSLTEGQGKTEAFF.

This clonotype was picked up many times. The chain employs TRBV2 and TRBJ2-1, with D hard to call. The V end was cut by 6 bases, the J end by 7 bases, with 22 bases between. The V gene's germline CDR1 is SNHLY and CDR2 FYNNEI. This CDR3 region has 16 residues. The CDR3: CASRKSGTPYSNEQFF. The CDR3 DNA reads TGTGCCAGCAGGAAGTCAGGTACCCCATATAGTAATGAGCAGTTCTTC.

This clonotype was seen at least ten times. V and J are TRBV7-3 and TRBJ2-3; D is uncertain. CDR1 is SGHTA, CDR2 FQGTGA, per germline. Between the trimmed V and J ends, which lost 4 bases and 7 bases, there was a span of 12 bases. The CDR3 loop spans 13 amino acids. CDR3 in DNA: TGTGCCAGCAGCTCAAGTTTTGGGAATACGCAGTATTTT. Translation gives CASSSSFGNTQYF. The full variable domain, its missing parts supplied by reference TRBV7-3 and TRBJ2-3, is GAGVSQTPSNKVTEKGKYVELRCDPISGHTALYWYRQSLGQGPEFLIYFQGTGAADDSGLPNDRFFAVRPEGSVSTLKIQRTERGDSAVYLCASSSSFGNTQYFGPGTRLTVL.

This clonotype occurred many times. This CDR3 reads CSARDAQGQETQYF. The CDR3 nucleotides read TGCAGTGCTAGAGATGCACAGGGGCAAGAGACCCAGTACTTC. The chain employs TRBV20-1 and TRBJ2-5, with 7 nucleotides matching TRBD1. The germline V gene encodes CDR1 DFQATT and CDR2 SNEGSKA (reference sequence). The trim removed 0 bases at V and 2 bases at J, leaving 3 bases unmatched. The CDR3 runs to 14 residues.

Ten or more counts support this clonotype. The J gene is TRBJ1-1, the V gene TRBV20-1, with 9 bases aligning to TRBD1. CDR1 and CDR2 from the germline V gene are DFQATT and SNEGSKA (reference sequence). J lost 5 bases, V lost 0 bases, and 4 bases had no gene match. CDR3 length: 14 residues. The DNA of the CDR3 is TGCAGTGCTAGAGAGGGGACAGGGAGTACTGAAGCTTTCTTT. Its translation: CSAREGTGSTEAFF.

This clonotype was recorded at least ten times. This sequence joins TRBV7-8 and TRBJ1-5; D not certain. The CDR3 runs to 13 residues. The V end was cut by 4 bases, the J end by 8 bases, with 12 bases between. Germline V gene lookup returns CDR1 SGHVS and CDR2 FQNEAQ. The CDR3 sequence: CASSYGPLKPQHF. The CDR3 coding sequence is TGTGCCAGCAGCTATGGACCTTTGAAGCCCCAGCATTTT.

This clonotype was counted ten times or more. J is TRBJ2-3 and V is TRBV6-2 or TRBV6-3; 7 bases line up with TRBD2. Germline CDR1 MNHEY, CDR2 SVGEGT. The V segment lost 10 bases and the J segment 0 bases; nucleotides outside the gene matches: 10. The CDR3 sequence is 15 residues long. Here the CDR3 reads CATLQRRGSTDTQYF. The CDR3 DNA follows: TGTGCCACCCTGCAACGGCGGGGGAGCACAGATACGCAGTATTTT.

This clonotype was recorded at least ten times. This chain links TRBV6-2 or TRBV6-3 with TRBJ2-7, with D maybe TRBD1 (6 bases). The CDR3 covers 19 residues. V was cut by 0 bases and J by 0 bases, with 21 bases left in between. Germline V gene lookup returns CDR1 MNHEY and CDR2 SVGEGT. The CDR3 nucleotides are TGTGCCAGCAGTTACTCACGGTCAGGGGTAGGAGGAAACTCCTACGAGCAGTACTTC. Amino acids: CASSYSRSGVGGNSYEQYF.

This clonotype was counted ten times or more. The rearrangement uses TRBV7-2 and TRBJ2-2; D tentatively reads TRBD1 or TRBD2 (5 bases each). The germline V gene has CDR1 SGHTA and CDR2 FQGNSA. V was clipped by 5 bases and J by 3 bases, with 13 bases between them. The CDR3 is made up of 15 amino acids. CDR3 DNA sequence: TGTGCCAGCAGCCGCGTGAGGGGCGACACCGGGGAGCTGTTTTTT. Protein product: CASSRVRGDTGELFF.

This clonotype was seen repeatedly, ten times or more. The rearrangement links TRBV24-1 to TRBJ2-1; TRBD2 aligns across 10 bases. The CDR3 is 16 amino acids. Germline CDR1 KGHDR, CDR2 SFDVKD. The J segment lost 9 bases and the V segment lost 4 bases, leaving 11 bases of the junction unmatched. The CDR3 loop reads CATSDAGTSDSREQFF. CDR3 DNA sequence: TGTGCCACCAGTGACGCCGGGACTAGCGATTCCCGTGAGCAGTTCTTC.

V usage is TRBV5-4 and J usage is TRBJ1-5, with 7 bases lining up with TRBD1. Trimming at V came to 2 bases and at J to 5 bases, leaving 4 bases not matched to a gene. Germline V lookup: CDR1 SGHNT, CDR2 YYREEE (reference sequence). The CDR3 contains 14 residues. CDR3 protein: CASSFDRVDQPQHF. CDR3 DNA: TGTGCCAGCAGCTTTGACAGGGTAGATCAGCCCCAGCATTTT.

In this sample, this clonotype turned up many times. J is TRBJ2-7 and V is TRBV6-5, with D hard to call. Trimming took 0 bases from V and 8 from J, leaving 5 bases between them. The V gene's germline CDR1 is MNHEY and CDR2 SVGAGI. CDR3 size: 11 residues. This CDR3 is CASSYSGKQYF. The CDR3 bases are TGTGCCAGCAGTTACTCCGGCAAGCAGTACTTC.

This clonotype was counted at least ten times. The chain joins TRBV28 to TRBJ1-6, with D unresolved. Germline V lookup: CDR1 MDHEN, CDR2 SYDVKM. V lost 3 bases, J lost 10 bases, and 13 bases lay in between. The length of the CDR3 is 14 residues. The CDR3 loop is CASSFTRGGSPLHF. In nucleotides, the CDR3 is TGTGCCAGCAGTTTTACGCGGGGAGGCTCACCCCTCCACTTT.

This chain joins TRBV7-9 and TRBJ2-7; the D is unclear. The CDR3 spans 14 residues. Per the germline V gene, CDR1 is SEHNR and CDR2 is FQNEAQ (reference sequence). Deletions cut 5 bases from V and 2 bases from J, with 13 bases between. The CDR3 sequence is CASSPGGAPYEQYF. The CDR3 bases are TGTGCCAGCAGCCCAGGTGGAGCTCCCTACGAGCAGTACTTC.

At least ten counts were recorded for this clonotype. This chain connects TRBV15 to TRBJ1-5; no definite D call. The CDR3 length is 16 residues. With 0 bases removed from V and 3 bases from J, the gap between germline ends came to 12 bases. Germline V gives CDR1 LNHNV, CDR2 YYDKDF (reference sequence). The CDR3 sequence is CATSRDLGPNNQPQHF. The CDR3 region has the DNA TGTGCCACCAGCAGAGATCTCGGCCCAAACAATCAGCCCCAGCATTTT.

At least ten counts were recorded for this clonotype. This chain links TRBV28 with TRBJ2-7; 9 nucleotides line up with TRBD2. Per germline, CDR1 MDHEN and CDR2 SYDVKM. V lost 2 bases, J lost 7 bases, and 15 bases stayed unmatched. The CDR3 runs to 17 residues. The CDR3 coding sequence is TGTGCCAGCAGTTTAATAGGGGGCGGGGGGGCCTCTAGAGAGCAGTACTTC. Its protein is CASSLIGGGGASREQYF.

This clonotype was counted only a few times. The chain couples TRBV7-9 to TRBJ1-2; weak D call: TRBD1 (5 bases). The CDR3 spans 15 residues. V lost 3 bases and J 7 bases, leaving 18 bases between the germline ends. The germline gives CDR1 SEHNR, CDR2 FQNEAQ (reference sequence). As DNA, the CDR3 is TGTGCCAGCAGCTTTCCCGGGACCTCCCCTATTGGCTACACCTTC. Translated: CASSFPGTSPIGYTF.

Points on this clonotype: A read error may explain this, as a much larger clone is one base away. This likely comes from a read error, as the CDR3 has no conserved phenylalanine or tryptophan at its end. The CDR3 DNA reads as TGTGCCAGCAGTTCCCGGGACGGATTATACAATGAGCAGTTCTCC. This encodes CASSSRDGLYNEQFS. The J gene is TRBJ2-1, the V gene TRBV12-3 or TRBV12-4, with D possibly called TRBD1 or TRBD2 (5 bases each). The CDR3 loop spans 15 amino acids. Deletions cut 4 bases from V and 4 bases from J, with 14 bases between.

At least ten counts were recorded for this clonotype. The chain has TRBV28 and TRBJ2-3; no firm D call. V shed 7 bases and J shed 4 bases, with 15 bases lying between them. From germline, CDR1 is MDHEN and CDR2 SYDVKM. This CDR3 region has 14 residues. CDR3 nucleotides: TGTGCCAGCACCCCCCAAGATGGCGCAGATACGCAGTATTTT. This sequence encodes CASTPQDGADTQYF.

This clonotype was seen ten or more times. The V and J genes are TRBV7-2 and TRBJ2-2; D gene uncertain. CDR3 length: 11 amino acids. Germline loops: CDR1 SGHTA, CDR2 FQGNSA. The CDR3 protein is CAGSNTGELFF. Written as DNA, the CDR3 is TGTGCAGGGTCGAACACCGGGGAGCTGTTTTTT.

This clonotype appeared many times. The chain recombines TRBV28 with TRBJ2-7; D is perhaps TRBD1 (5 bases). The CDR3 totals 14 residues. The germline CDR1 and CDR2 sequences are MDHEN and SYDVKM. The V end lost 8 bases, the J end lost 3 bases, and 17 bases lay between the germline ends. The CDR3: CASVQGPGFYEQYF. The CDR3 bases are TGTGCCAGCGTGCAGGGTCCAGGTTTCTACGAGCAGTACTTC. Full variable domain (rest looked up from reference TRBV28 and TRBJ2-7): DVKVTQSSRYLVKRTGEKVFLECVQDMDHENMFWYRQDPGLGLRLIYFSYDVKMKEKGDIPEGYSVSREKKERFSLILESASTNQTSMYLCASVQGPGFYEQYFGPGTRLTVT.

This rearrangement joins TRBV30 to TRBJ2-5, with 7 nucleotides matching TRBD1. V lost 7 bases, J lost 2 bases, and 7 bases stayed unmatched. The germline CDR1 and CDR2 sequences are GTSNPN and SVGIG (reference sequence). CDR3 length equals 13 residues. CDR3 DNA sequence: TGTGCCTTGAACAGGGGACGGCAAGAGACCCAGTACTTC. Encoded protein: CALNRGRQETQYF.

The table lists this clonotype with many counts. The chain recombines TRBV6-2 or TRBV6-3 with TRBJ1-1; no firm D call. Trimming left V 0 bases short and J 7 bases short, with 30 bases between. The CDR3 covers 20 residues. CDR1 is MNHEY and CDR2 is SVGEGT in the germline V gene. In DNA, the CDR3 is TGTGCCAGCAGTTACTCGAAGGTTGAGTCGCGCTCACACCCCACTTTTGAAGCTTTCTTT. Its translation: CASSYSKVESRSHPTFEAFF.

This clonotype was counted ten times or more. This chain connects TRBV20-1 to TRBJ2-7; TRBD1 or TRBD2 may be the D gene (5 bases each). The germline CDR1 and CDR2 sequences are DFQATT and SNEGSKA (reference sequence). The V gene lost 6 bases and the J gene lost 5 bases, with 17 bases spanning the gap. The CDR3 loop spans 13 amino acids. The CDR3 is CSAPPRGANEQYF. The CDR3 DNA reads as TGCAGTGCCCCTCCGAGAGGGGCCAACGAGCAGTACTTC.

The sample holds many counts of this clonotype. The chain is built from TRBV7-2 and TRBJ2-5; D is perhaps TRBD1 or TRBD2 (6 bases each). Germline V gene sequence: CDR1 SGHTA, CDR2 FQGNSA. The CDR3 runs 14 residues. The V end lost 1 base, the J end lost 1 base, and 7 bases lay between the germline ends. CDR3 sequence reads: CASSLGGAQETQYF. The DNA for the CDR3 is TGTGCCAGCAGCTTAGGGGGGGCCCAAGAGACCCAGTACTTC.

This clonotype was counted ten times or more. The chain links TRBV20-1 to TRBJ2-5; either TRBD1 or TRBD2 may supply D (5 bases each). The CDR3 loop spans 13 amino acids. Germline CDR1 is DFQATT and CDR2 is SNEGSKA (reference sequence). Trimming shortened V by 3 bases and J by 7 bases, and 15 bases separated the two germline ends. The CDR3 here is CSARSPGLWTQYF. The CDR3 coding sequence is TGCAGTGCTAGGTCCCCGGGGCTTTGGACCCAGTACTTC.